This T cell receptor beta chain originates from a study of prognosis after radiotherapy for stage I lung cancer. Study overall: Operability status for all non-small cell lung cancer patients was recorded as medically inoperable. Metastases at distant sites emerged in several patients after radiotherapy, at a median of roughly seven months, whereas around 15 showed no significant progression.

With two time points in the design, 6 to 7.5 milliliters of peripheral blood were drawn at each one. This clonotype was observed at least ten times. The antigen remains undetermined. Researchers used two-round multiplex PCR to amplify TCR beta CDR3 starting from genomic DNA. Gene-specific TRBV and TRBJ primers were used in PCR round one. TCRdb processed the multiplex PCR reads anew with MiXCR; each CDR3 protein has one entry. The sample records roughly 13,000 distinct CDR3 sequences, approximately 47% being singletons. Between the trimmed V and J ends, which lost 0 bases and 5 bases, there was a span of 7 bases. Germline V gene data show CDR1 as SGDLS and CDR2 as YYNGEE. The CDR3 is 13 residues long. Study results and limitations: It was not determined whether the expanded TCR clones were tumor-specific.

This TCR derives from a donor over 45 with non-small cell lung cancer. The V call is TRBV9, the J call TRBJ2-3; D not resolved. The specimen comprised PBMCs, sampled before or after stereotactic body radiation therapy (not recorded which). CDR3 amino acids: CASSVVSGDTQYF. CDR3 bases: TGTGCCAGCAGCGTAGTATCCGGAGATACGCAGTATTTT.